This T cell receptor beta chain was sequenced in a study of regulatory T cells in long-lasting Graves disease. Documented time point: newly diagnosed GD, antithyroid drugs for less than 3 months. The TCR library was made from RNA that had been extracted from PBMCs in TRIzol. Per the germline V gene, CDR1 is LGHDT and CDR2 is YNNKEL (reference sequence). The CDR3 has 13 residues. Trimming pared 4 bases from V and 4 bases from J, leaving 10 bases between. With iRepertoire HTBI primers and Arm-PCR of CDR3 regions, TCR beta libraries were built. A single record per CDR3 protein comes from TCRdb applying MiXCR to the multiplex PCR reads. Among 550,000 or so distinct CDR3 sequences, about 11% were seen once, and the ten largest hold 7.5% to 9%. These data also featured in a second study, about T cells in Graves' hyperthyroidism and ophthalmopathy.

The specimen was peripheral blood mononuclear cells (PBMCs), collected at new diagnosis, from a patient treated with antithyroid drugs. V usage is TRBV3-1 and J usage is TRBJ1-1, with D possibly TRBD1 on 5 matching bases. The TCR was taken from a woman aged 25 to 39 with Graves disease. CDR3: CASSLGVVTEAFF. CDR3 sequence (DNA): TGTGCCAGCAGCCTAGGGGTTGTCACTGAAGCTTTCTTT.